The next 11 T cell receptor beta chains were all read from a single sample in a study of T cell responses to AZD1222 COVID-19 vaccine. Libraries were prepared by immunoSEQ multiplex PCR; TCRdb keeps only in-frame clonotypes and omits some of them. The repertoire holds about 120,000 clones, with roughly 87% as singletons. Sample: peripheral blood, taken on day 0 of AZD1222 vaccination. The origin of the receptors is an adult in good health.

This chain uses TRBV6-5 with TRBJ2-1; D is possibly TRBD1 (6 bases). V lost 0 bases and J lost 8, with 14 bases in between. Germline V gene data show CDR1 as MNHEY and CDR2 as SVGAGI. The CDR3 sequence is 15 residues long. This CDR3 is CASSYSQGTWDEQFF. The DNA of the CDR3 is TGTGCCAGCAGTTACTCACAGGGTACTTGGGATGAGCAGTTCTTC.

The gene calls are TRBV10-3 and TRBJ1-3; D is undetermined. The ends were cut back, 0 bases at V and 7 bases at J, with 7 bases in the middle. Germline CDR1 and CDR2: ENHRY and SYGVKD. CDR3 size: 13 residues. This CDR3 reads CAISESNANTIYF. DNA of the CDR3: TGTGCCATCAGTGAGTCGAATGCGAACACCATATATTTT.

The chain is built from TRBV13 and TRBJ1-2; 8 nucleotides align to TRBD1. The CDR3 consists of 17 residues. Germline V lookup: CDR1 PRHDT, CDR2 FYEKMQ (reference sequence). The trim removed 6 bases at V and 7 bases at J, leaving 19 bases unmatched. CDR3 in amino acids: CASRWRGAGGRDSGYTF. DNA for the CDR3: TGTGCCAGCAGGTGGCGCGGGGCAGGGGGCAGGGATAGTGGCTACACCTTC.

This clone has only one observation. This rearrangement joins TRBV5-4 to TRBJ2-7, with 14 bases matching TRBD2. V lost 4 bases, J lost 7 bases, and 10 bases stayed unmatched. This CDR3 spans 16 amino acids. The germline CDR1 and CDR2 sequences are SGHNT and YYREEE (reference sequence). The CDR3 DNA is TGTGCCAGCAGCCTGGACCGGACTAGCGGGGGGAGTGAGCAGTACTTC. Amino acids: CASSLDRTSGGSEQYF.

This clone came up a few times. The chain is built from TRBV23-1 and TRBJ2-1; 11 bases are a match to TRBD2. TRBV23-1 has ORF status, its function being uncertain. With V trimmed by 6 bases and J by 0 bases, 4 bases remained unmatched. CDR3 length equals 16 residues. CDR3 sequence: CASSPGLAGSYNEQFF. The CDR3 DNA reads as TGCGCCAGCAGCCCCGGACTAGCGGGCTCCTACAATGAGCAGTTCTTC.

This chain joins TRBV28 and TRBJ1-1; a weak D match, TRBD1 (6 bases). Germline values: CDR1 MDHEN, CDR2 SYDVKM. V was trimmed by 7 bases and J by 3 bases, leaving 27 bases between them. There are 18 residues in the CDR3. In DNA, the CDR3 is TGTGCCAGCACCCATCCTTGGGGCTACAGGGAGGCGGACACTGAAGCTTTCTTT. It translates to CASTHPWGYREADTEAFF.

With respect to this clone: Other DNA sequences within the sample encode an identical CDR3. The rearrangement uses TRBV10-3 and TRBJ1-1; D remains ambiguous. Germline-derived CDR1 and CDR2 are ENHRY and SYGVKD. Trimming pared 6 bases from V and 1 base from J, leaving 6 bases between. The CDR3 covers 12 residues. The CDR3 here is CAIRTGNTEAFF. CDR3 DNA sequence: TGTGCCATCAGGACGGGGAACACTGAAGCTTTCTTT.

This clone was seen only a few times. The chain joins TRBV14 to TRBJ2-3; the D gene is possibly TRBD2 (5 bases). The CDR3 spans 14 residues. V lost 0 bases, J lost 4 bases, and 8 bases lay in between. Looked up from germline, CDR1 is SGHDN and CDR2 is FVKESK. The CDR3 region is CASSQDRSADTQYF. The CDR3 bases are TGTGCCAGCAGCCAAGATCGTAGCGCAGATACGCAGTATTTT.

A few counts support this clone. The chain employs TRBV18 and TRBJ2-7, with TRBD2 matching 8 bases. The CDR3 sequence is 15 residues long. Unmatched junction bases numbered 8, after V lost 2 bases and J lost 5 bases. In germline, CDR1 is KGHSH, CDR2 LQKENI. In nucleotides, the CDR3 is TGTGCCAGCTCACCATCTACGGGGGGGTCTGACGAGCAGTACTTC. It specifies CASSPSTGGSDEQYF.

The chain employs TRBV6-5 and TRBJ2-3; 9 bases line up with TRBD1. Looked up from germline, CDR1 is MNHEY and CDR2 is SVGAGI. V was clipped by 8 bases and J by 2 bases; unmatched bases: 8. This CDR3 is built from 15 residues. The CDR3 bases are TGTGCCAGCCAGCTTACAGGGGGCTCCACAGATACGCAGTATTTT. It translates to CASQLTGGSTDTQYF.

The V call is TRBV7-9, the J call TRBJ1-1; a weak D match, TRBD1 (6 bases). This CDR3 is built from 15 residues. V was trimmed by 5 bases and J by 0 bases, leaving 13 bases between them. Germline V gene data show CDR1 as SEHNR and CDR2 as FQNEAQ (reference sequence). CDR3 protein: CASSPHREMNTEAFF. CDR3 bases: TGTGCCAGCAGCCCGCACAGGGAAATGAACACTGAAGCTTTCTTT.